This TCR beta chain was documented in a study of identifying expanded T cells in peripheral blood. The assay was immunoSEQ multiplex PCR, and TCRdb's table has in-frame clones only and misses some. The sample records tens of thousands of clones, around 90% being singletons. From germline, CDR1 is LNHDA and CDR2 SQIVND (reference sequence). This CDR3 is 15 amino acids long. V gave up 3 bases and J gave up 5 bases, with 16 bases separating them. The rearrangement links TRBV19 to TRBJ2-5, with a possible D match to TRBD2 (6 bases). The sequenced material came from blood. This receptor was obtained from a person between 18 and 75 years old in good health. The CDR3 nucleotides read TGTGCCAGTAGTATTGTGGAGGGGTCATGGGAGACCCAGTACTTC. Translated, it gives CASSIVEGSWETQYF.